These 25 T cell receptor beta chains originate from one sample sequenced in a study of cytomegalovirus exposure and HLA in healthy donors. The PCR made use of 60 Vbeta and 13 Jbeta primers. Method: immunoSEQ multiplex PCR; TCRdb's copy keeps in-frame clones and lacks some. In total, the table holds about 54,000 clones. The sequenced sample consisted of PBMCs. These receptors all come from a woman between 40 and 55 years old in good health and CMV-seronegative.

V usage is TRBV18 and J usage is TRBJ1-5; D unresolved. The CDR3 spans 13 residues. Germline CDR1 is KGHSH and CDR2 is LQKENI. V gave up 6 bases and J gave up 4 bases, with 10 bases separating them. CDR3 loop: CASSEGENQPQHF. As DNA, the CDR3 is TGTGCCAGCTCGGAGGGAGAGAATCAGCCCCAGCATTTT.

This chain joins TRBV23-1 and TRBJ2-1; possible D gene TRBD1, 5 bases. TRBV23-1 is treated as an ORF (open reading frame) with a function not yet certain. CDR3 length: 18 residues. The germline V and J ends were trimmed by 2 bases and 3 bases, with 20 bases remaining between them. The CDR3 region has the DNA TGCGCCAGCAGTCAACCTACGTCGACAGACCGTAACTACAATGAGCAGTTCTTC. Its translation: CASSQPTSTDRNYNEQFF.

The chain has TRBV5-1 and TRBJ1-4; possible D gene TRBD1, 5 bases. Trimming removed 0 bases at V and 6 bases at J, with 21 bases between. The CDR3 extends over 18 amino acids. The V gene's germline CDR1 is SGHRS and CDR2 YFSETQ. The DNA for the CDR3 is TGCGCCAGCAGCTTGGGACAGTCTGGCCGCTTGGTGGATGAAAAACTGTTTTTT. This encodes CASSLGQSGRLVDEKLFF.

The CDR3 nucleotides are TGCAGTCCCCAGTCAGACAGTGAAGCTTTCTTT. It codes for CSPQSDSEAFF. The genes are TRBV20-1 and TRBJ1-1; D possibly corresponds to TRBD1 (5 bases). V lost 8 bases, J lost 7 bases, and 14 bases lay in between. Germline V gene sequence: CDR1 DFQATT, CDR2 SNEGSKA (reference sequence). The CDR3 runs 11 residues.

V usage is TRBV6-5 and J usage is TRBJ2-7; TRBD1 matches 10 bases. Trimming at V came to 5 bases and at J to 3 bases, leaving 7 bases not matched to a gene. Germline V gene data show CDR1 as MNHEY and CDR2 as SVGAGI. CDR3 length: 15 amino acids. The CDR3 nucleotides are TGTGCCAGCAGTGGGCCGGGACAGGGGAACTACGAGCAGTACTTC. It codes for CASSGPGQGNYEQYF.

This chain joins TRBV28 and TRBJ2-7; TRBD2 matches 7 bases. J gave up 6 bases and V 8 bases, and 10 bases lay outside the gene matches. The germline CDR1 and CDR2 sequences are MDHEN and SYDVKM. This CDR3 has 13 residues. The CDR3 protein is CASGGGRESEQYF. The CDR3 bases are TGTGCCAGCGGGGGTGGGCGGGAGAGCGAGCAGTACTTC.

V usage is TRBV27 and J usage is TRBJ2-3; a weak D match, TRBD1 (6 bases). Germline CDR1 and CDR2: MNHEY and SMNVEV (reference sequence). Deletions cut 0 bases from V and 0 bases from J, with 25 bases between. CDR3 size: 21 residues. CDR3 DNA sequence: TGTGCCAGCAGTTTATCCTCAAGCATTCACAGGGCCCGTCATAGCACAGATACGCAGTATTTT. It specifies CASSLSSSIHRARHSTDTQYF.

The chain carries TRBV19 and TRBJ1-5, with TRBD1 identical over 7 bases. This CDR3 is built from 15 residues. The germline CDR1 and CDR2 sequences are LNHDA and SQIVND (reference sequence). V lost 5 bases and J lost 0; bases outside the gene matches: 4. This CDR3 is CASSWTGDSNQPQHF. The CDR3 coding sequence is TGTGCCAGTAGTTGGACAGGAGATAGCAATCAGCCCCAGCATTTT. Filled out from reference TRBV19 and TRBJ1-5, the complete variable domain reads DGGITQSPKYLFRKEGQNVTLSCEQNLNHDAMYWYRQDPGQGLRLIYYSQIVNDFQKGDIAEGYSVSREKKESFPLTVTSAQKNPTAFYLCASSWTGDSNQPQHFGDGTRLSIL.

This chain links TRBV6-1 with TRBJ2-7; 7 bases fit TRBD2. The CDR3 length is 15 residues. CDR1 is MNHNS and CDR2 is SASEGT in the germline V gene. V lost 1 base to trimming and J lost 3 bases; unmatched junction nucleotides: 6. For the CDR3, the DNA is TGTGCCAGCAGTGAAGTGGCGGGGGACTACTACGAGCAGTACTTC. This translates into CASSEVAGDYYEQYF.

The V gene is TRBV2, the J gene TRBJ2-7; 10 bases are a match to TRBD1. This CDR3 is 15 amino acids long. Germline V gene lookup returns CDR1 SNHLY and CDR2 FYNNEI. V trimming: 1 base; J trimming: 2 bases; junction bases outside the gene matches: 2. CDR3 loop: CASSEEGTGAYEQYF. The CDR3, as DNA: TGTGCCAGCAGTGAAGAAGGGACAGGGGCCTACGAGCAGTACTTC. Supplemented by reference TRBV2 and TRBJ2-7, the full variable domain reads EPEVTQTPSHQVTQMGQEVILRCVPISNHLYFYWYRQILGQKVEFLVSFYNNEISEKSEIFDDQFSVERPDGSNFTLKIRSTKLEDSAMYFCASSEEGTGAYEQYFGPGTRLTVT.

V is TRBV18 and J is TRBJ2-2; 10 bases match TRBD1. The CDR3 covers 16 residues. Germline trimming cut 3 bases from V and 0 bases from J; bases unmatched to any gene: 1. Germline lookup yields CDR1 KGHSH and CDR2 LQKENI. The CDR3 protein is CASSPGTGANTGELFF. The CDR3 nucleotides are TGTGCCAGCTCACCTGGGACAGGGGCGAACACCGGGGAGCTGTTTTTT.

This chain joins TRBV28 and TRBJ1-4; perhaps TRBD1 as D (6 bases). The CDR3 length is 13 residues. V was pared by 6 bases and J by 4 bases, with 9 bases between. Germline CDR1 MDHEN, CDR2 SYDVKM. CDR3 region: CASRTGGNEKLFF. The CDR3 DNA reads TGTGCCAGCAGGACAGGAGGTAATGAAAAACTGTTTTTT.

The gene calls are TRBV5-1 and TRBJ1-1; a possible D gene is TRBD1 (6 bases). CDR1 and CDR2 (germline): SGHRS, YFSETQ. The V end was cut by 5 bases, the J end by 0 bases, with 20 bases between. The CDR3 has 17 amino acids. CDR3 bases: TGCGCCAGCAGTCTCGGCCGGCAGGGGATATTGAACACTGAAGCTTTCTTT. Encoded protein: CASSLGRQGILNTEAFF.

This chain links TRBV4-3 with TRBJ1-2; 10 bases align to TRBD1. The V segment lost 2 bases and the J segment 8 bases; nucleotides outside the gene matches: 8. Germline lookup yields CDR1 LGHNA and CDR2 YSLEER. The CDR3 has 15 amino acids. The DNA of the CDR3 is TGCGCCAGCAGCCAATACTTGACAGGGGGCGCGGGCTACACCTTC. Translating gives CASSQYLTGGAGYTF.

The J gene is TRBJ2-7, the V gene TRBV25-1; 8 bases agree with TRBD1. This CDR3 has 15 amino acids. CDR1 is MGHDK and CDR2 is SYGVNS in the germline V gene. With 4 bases clipped from V and 3 bases from J, the junction kept 8 bases outside the gene matches. CDR3 nucleotide sequence: TGTGCCAGCAGTGGCCCCGGACAGGGATACTACGAGCAGTACTTC. Translating it yields CASSGPGQGYYEQYF.

To note about this clone: Other DNA sequences in the same sample also yield this CDR3. This rearrangement joins TRBV6-1 to TRBJ1-4; 10 bases line up with TRBD1. Germline V gives CDR1 MNHNS, CDR2 SASEGT. The CDR3 has 16 residues. J lost 5 bases, V lost 0 bases, and 3 bases had no gene match. CDR3 bases: TGTGCCAGCAGTGAAGCGTGGGGACAGGGGAATGAAAAACTGTTTTTT. It yields the protein CASSEAWGQGNEKLFF.

The V call is TRBV4-3, the J call TRBJ2-5, with 11 positions matching TRBD2. This CDR3 region has 16 residues. The J segment lost 5 bases and the V segment lost 1 base, leaving 6 bases of the junction unmatched. Per the germline V gene, CDR1 is LGHNA and CDR2 is YSLEER. The CDR3: CASSQGELAGDETQYF. In DNA form, the CDR3 reads TGCGCCAGCAGCCAAGGGGAACTAGCGGGAGATGAGACCCAGTACTTC.

CDR3 nucleotide sequence: TGTGCCAGCAGCCTAAAACCGGGACAGCATGTCTTGGGCTATGGCTACACCTTC. It translates to CASSLKPGQHVLGYGYTF. V is TRBV11-2 and J is TRBJ1-2; TRBD1 aligns across 7 bases. After removal of 5 bases from V and 4 bases from J, the junction contained 19 bases not matched to a gene. This CDR3 is built from 18 residues. From germline, CDR1 is SGHAT and CDR2 FQNNGV.

The rearrangement uses TRBV30 and TRBJ1-1; TRBD1 might be the D (6 bases). Trimming removed 2 bases from V and 1 base from J, with 8 bases in between. The CDR3 runs to 13 residues. Germline CDR1 is GTSNPN and CDR2 is SVGIG (reference sequence). The CDR3, as DNA: TGTGCCTGGAGTCCGGGACAGAACACTGAAGCTTTCTTT. This codes for CAWSPGQNTEAFF.

The genes are TRBV10-3 and TRBJ1-5; TRBD1 matches at 8 bases. The V segment lost 0 bases and the J segment 5 bases; nucleotides outside the gene matches: 3. This CDR3 contains 15 residues. Germline assignment: CDR1 ENHRY and CDR2 SYGVKD. The CDR3 region has the DNA TGTGCCATCAGTGAGTCAGGACAGGGTCATCAGCCCCAGCATTTT. It encodes CAISESGQGHQPQHF.

The genes are TRBV6-5 and TRBJ2-7, with D tentatively TRBD1 (6 bases). In germline, CDR1 is MNHEY, CDR2 SVGAGI. Trimming took off 0 bases at V and 3 bases at J, with 12 bases between the two ends. The CDR3 covers 15 residues. DNA for the CDR3: TGTGCCAGCAGTTACTCTCCAGGGGAGATCTACGAGCAGTACTTC. Its protein product is CASSYSPGEIYEQYF.

The chain recombines TRBV27 with TRBJ1-5; 8 nucleotides match TRBD1. J lost 2 bases, V lost 2 bases, and 8 bases had no gene match. Germline V gene sequence: CDR1 MNHEY, CDR2 SMNVEV (reference sequence). CDR3 length equals 17 residues. The CDR3 coding sequence is TGTGCCAGCAGTTTAATCGGACAGGGAGTAGGCAATCAGCCCCAGCATTTT. The encoded protein is CASSLIGQGVGNQPQHF.

The V gene is TRBV29-1, the J gene TRBJ2-3, with 10 nucleotides matching TRBD1. Germline V gives CDR1 SQVTM, CDR2 ANQGSEA. The CDR3 sequence is 15 residues long. V was pared by 3 bases and J by 3 bases, with 6 bases of the junction left unmatched. This chain's CDR3 is CSVDLGQGVTDTQYF. DNA of the CDR3: TGCAGCGTTGATCTTGGACAGGGGGTGACAGATACGCAGTATTTT.

The V call is TRBV29-1, the J call TRBJ2-5, with TRBD2 matching over 12 bases. CDR1 is SQVTM, CDR2 ANQGSEA, per germline. V lost 7 bases, J lost 5 bases, and 2 bases stayed unmatched. The CDR3 runs to 12 residues. The chain's CDR3 is CSGTSGVETQYF. The CDR3 nucleotides are TGCAGCGGGACTAGCGGGGTGGAGACCCAGTACTTC.

The chain uses TRBV7-2 and TRBJ2-3; D may be TRBD2 (6 bases). The CDR3 totals 17 residues. The V end was cut by 1 base, the J end by 5 bases, with 19 bases between. CDR1 and CDR2 from the germline V gene are SGHTA and FQGNSA. DNA of the CDR3: TGTGCCAGCAGCTTAGTCGGAGGGAGAAGGGCGGAAGATACGCAGTATTTT. It yields the protein CASSLVGGRRAEDTQYF.